The source of this T cell receptor beta chain is a study of blood T cell repertoires in COVID-19. Study overall: COVID-19 samples collected from the United States, Italy and Spain covered acute and convalescent phases.

Profiling relied on immunoSEQ multiplex PCR, and the TCRdb table lists in-frame clones only, not all of them. This table holds some 300,000 clones, roughly 86% found once. Enrolled through a virtual design, the participants were between roughly 18 and 100 years of age and came from some 25 US areas. Cohort assignment relied on participant-reported clinical history. In this sample, this clone turned up once. The trim removed 7 bases at V and 5 bases at J, leaving 10 bases unmatched. This CDR3 region has 14 residues. Germline CDR1 reads SNHLY; CDR2 reads FYNNEI. The chain couples TRBV2 to TRBJ2-5; 7 bases are shared with TRBD1. Material: PBMCs or T cells enriched from blood (not recorded which). The clonotype originates from a woman aged 45-65 years who had been exposed to COVID-19. The CDR3 is CASTRLTGRETQYF. The DNA for the CDR3 is TGTGCCAGCACTCGCTTGACAGGGCGGGAGACCCAGTACTTC.